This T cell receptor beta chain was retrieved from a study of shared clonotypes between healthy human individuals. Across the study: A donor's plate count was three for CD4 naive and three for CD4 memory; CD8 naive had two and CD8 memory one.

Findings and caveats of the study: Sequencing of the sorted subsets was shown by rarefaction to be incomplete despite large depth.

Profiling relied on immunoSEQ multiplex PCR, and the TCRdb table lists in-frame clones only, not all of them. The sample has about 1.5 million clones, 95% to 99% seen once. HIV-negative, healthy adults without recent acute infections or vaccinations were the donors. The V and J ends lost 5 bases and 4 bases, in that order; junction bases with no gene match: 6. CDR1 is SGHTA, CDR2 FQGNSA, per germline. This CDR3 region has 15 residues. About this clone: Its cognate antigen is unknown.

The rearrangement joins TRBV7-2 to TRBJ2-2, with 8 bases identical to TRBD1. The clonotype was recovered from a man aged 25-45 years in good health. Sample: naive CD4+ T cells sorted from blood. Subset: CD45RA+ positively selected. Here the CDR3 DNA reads TGTGCCAGCAGCGCGGACAGGGCGGGCACCGGGGAGCTGTTTTTT. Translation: CASSADRAGTGELFF. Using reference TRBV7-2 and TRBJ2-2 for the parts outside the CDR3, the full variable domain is GAGVSQSPSNKVTEKGKDVELRCDPISGHTALYWYRQSLGQGLEFLIYFQGNSAPDKSGLPSDRFSAERTGGSVSTLTIQRTQQEDSAVYLCASSADRAGTGELFFGEGSRLTVL.